This T cell receptor beta chain was sequenced during a study of CXCR3-negative and CXCR3-positive naive CD8 T cells. Study results and caveats: Memory CD8+ cells had much lower diversity, and both naive subsets had comparably high diversity. Similar levels of surface CD5 were seen between naive subsets; TCR strength was inferred from TRB CDR3 properties. In naive cells, CXCR3-negative and CXCR3-positive subsets had similar TRBV-TRBJ usage; memory cells differed. More hydrophobic TRB CDR3s occurred in CXCR3-positive than in CXCR3-negative naive cells.

CD45RO-CCR7+CD27+CD95- characterized naive CD8+ T cells. Points on this clonotype: Antigen unknown.

Libraries were UMI-labeled 5' RACE TRB cDNA. TCRdb reprocessed the 5' RACE reads and reports one entry per CDR3 protein, with no DNA. This sample contains 110,000 or so distinct CDR3 sequences. The CDR3 is 16 residues long. The sequenced sample consisted of naive CXCR3+ CD8+ T cells from blood. This sample's subset: CD45RO-CCR7+CD27+CD95- naive CD8+ T cells expressing CXCR3 (TNR3+). This TCR was sampled from a human donor in good health. Some clones in this sample may be carry-over from other donors' samples. The V gene is TRBV21-1, the J gene TRBJ2-1; TCRdb returns TRBD2, unconfirmable since there is no DNA. TRBV21-1 is annotated as a pseudogene. CDR3 sequence: CASSKAQGHHYNEQFF.